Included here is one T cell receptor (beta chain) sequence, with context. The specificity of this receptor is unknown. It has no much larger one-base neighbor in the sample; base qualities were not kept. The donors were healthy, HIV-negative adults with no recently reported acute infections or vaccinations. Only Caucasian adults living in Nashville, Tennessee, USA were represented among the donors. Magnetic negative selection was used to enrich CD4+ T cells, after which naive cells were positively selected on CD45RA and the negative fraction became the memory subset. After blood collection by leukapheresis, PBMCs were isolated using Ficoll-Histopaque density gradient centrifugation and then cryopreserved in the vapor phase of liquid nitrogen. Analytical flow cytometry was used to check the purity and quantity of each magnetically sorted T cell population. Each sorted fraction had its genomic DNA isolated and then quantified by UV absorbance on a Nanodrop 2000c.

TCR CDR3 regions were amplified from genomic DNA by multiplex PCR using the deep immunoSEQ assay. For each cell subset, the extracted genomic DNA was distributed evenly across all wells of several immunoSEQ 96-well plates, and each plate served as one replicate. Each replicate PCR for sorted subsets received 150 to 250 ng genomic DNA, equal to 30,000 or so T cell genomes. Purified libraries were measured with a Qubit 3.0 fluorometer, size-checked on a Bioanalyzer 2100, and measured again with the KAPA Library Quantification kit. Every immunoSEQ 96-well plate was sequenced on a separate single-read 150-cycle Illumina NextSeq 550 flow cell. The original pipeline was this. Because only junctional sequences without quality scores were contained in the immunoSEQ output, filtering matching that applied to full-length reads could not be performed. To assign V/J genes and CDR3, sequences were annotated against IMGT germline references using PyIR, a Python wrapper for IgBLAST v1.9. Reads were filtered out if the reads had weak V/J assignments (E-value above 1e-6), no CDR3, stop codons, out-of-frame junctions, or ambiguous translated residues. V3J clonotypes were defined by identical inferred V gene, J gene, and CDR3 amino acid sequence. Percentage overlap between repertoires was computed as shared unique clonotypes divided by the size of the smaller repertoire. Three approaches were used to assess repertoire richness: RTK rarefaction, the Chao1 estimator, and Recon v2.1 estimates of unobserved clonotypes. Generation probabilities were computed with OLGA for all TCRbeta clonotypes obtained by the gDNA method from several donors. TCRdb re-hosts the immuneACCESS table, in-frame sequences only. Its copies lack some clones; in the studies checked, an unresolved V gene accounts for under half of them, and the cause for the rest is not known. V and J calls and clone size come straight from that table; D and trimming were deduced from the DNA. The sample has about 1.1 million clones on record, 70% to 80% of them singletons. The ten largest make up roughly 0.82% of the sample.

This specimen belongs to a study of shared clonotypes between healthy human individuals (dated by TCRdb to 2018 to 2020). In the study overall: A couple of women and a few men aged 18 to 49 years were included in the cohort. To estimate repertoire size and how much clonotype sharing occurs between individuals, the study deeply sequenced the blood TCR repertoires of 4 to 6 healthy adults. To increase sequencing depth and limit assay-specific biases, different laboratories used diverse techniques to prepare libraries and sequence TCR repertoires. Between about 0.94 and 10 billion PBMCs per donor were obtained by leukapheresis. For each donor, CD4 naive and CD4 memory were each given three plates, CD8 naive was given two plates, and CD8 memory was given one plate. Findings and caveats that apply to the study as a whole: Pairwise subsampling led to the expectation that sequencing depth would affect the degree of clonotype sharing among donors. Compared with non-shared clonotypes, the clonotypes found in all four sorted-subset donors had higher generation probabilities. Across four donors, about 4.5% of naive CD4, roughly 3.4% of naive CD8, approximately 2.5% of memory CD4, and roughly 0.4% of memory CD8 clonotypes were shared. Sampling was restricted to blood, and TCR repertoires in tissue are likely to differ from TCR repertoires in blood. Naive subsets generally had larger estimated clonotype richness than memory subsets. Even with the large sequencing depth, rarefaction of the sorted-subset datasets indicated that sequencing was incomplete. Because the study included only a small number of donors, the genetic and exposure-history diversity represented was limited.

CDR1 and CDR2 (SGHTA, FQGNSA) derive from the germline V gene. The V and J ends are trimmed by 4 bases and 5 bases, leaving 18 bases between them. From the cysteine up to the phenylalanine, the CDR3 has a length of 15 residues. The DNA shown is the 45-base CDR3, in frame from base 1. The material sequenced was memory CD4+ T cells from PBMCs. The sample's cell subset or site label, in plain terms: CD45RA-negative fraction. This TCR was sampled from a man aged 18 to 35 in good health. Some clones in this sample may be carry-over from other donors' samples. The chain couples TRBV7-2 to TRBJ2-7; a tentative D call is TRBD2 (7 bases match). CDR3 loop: CASSSPGRGRDEQYF. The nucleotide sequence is TGTGCCAGCAGCTCCCCGGGGCGGGGGCGCGACGAGCAGTACTTC. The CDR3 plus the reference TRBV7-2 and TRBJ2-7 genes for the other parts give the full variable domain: GAGVSQSPSNKVTEKGKDVELRCDPISGHTALYWYRQSLGQGLEFLIYFQGNSAPDKSGLPSDRFSAERTGGSVSTLTIQRTQQEDSAVYLCASSSPGRGRDEQYFGPGTRLTVT.